Below are 32 T cell receptor beta chains sequenced from a single sample in a study of T cells in Graves' hyperthyroidism and ophthalmopathy. What was amplified from RNA transcripts were TCR beta CDR3 regions. First-round RT-PCR of the TCR CDR3 relied on the HTBI primer set. Via MiXCR, TCRdb re-called the multiplex PCR reads, giving one row per CDR3 protein. The data contain about 500,000 distinct CDR3 sequences, 15% to 20% of them seen just once; the ten biggest clones take up 25% to 30%. Sequences were obtained from blood. These receptor sequences come from a woman younger than 45 with Graves' ophthalmopathy.

The table lists this clonotype with a few counts. This clone may be a read error of a much larger clone one base away. V usage is TRBV2 and J usage is TRBJ2-1; 12 bases line up with TRBD2. There are 16 residues in the CDR3. Germline CDR1 SNHLY, CDR2 FYNNEI. Trimming removed 4 bases from V and 10 bases from J; junction bases left unmatched: 11. The CDR3, as DNA: TGTGCCAGCAGTGGGAATCCTAGCGGGAGGGCCAGGGAGCAGTTCTTC. Translation gives CASSGNPSGRAREQFF.

This clonotype has just one count. The chain employs TRBV9 and TRBJ2-2; the match to TRBD1 covers 9 bases. V was clipped by 4 bases and J by 6 bases; unmatched bases: 7. Per the germline V gene, CDR1 is SGDLS and CDR2 is YYNGEE. The CDR3 runs to 15 residues. The DNA of the CDR3 is TGTGCCAGCAGCTCTCCGGGACAGGGAGCCGGGGAGCTGTTTTTT. Residues: CASSSPGQGAGELFF. The full variable domain, with the rest looked up from reference TRBV9 and TRBJ2-2, is DSGVTQTPKHLITATGQRVTLRCSPRSGDLSVYWYQQSLDQGLQFLIQYYNGEERAKGNILERFSAQQFPDLHSELNLSSLELGDSALYFCASSSPGQGAGELFFGEGSRLTVL.

The rearrangement links TRBV4-3 to TRBJ2-2, with no clear D. Germline CDR1 is LGHNA and CDR2 is YSLEER. V lost 4 bases to trimming and J lost 5 bases, with 20 bases between them. The CDR3 runs to 17 residues. The CDR3 sequence: CASSPEAVVRKTGELFF. The CDR3 DNA is TGCGCCAGCAGCCCCGAGGCGGTGGTTCGAAAGACCGGGGAGCTGTTTTTT.

The rearrangement uses TRBV6-2 or TRBV6-3 and TRBJ2-3, with D tentatively TRBD2 (6 bases). Trimming removed 6 bases from V and 7 bases from J, with 11 bases in between. Germline V gene sequence: CDR1 MNHEY, CDR2 SVGEGT. This CDR3 comprises 12 residues. The CDR3 here is CASSAGINTQYF. CDR3 nucleotides: TGTGCCAGCAGCGCGGGAATTAATACGCAGTATTTT.

This clonotype was found once. A much larger clone is a single base away; this may be a read error. The J gene is TRBJ2-7, the V gene TRBV20-1; 8 bases map to TRBD1. The V gene end was trimmed by 3 bases and the J gene end by 6 bases; junction bases not matched to a gene: 16. This CDR3 has 16 residues. Per germline, CDR1 DFQATT and CDR2 SNEGSKA (reference sequence). CDR3 sequence reads: CSASGTGGGKYCEQYF. CDR3 bases: TGCAGTGCTAGTGGTACAGGGGGAGGAAAGTACTGCGAGCAGTACTTC.

This clonotype occurred many times. This chain connects TRBV27 to TRBJ2-7, with D perhaps assigned TRBD1 or TRBD2 (5 bases each). Germline CDR1 reads MNHEY; CDR2 reads SMNVEV (reference sequence). The ends were cut back, 5 bases at V and 4 bases at J, with 18 bases in the middle. This CDR3 is 15 amino acids long. The CDR3 loop reads CASSPYQGDGYEQYF. CDR3 DNA sequence: TGTGCCAGCAGTCCCTACCAGGGAGATGGGTACGAGCAGTACTTC.

This clonotype was counted many times. The chain carries TRBV2 and TRBJ2-1; either TRBD1 or TRBD2 may fit D (5 bases each). This CDR3 comprises 18 residues. Germline V gives CDR1 SNHLY, CDR2 FYNNEI. The V and J ends lost 6 bases and 2 bases respectively, with 23 bases between them. DNA for the CDR3: TGTGCCAGCAGATTCCCCGGGGCTACTAGTATCCCCTACAATGAGCAGTTCTTC. Protein product: CASRFPGATSIPYNEQFF.

V usage is TRBV6-5 and J usage is TRBJ2-5, with a possible D match to TRBD2 (6 bases). The CDR3 runs to 16 residues. V lost 2 bases, J lost 3 bases, and 16 bases lay in between. CDR1 MNHEY and CDR2 SVGAGI come from the germline V gene. CDR3: CASSYSPVAGKETQYF. CDR3 nucleotides: TGTGCCAGCAGTTACAGTCCAGTTGCGGGAAAAGAGACCCAGTACTTC.

Comments on this clonotype: It may be a read error: a sequence one base away is much more abundant. The V and J genes are TRBV18 and TRBJ2-1; 9 nucleotides line up with TRBD1. The V segment lost 6 bases and the J segment 10 bases; nucleotides outside the gene matches: 13. CDR3 size: 15 residues. The V gene's germline CDR1 is KGHSH and CDR2 LQKENI. Written as DNA, the CDR3 is TGTGCCAGCTCGCGCCGGGGACAGGGCCTCCAGGAGCAGTTCTTC. Amino acids: CASSRRGQGLQEQFF.

The CDR3, as DNA: TGTGCCAGCAGTTCCGACAGGGGGACTGGGGCCAACGTCCTGACTTTC. This gives the protein CASSSDRGTGANVLTF. The V and J genes are TRBV2 and TRBJ2-6; 9 bases are shared with TRBD1. Trimming took 5 bases from V and 2 from J; bases not matched to a gene: 4. There are 16 residues in the CDR3. Per the germline V gene, CDR1 is SNHLY and CDR2 is FYNNEI. The variable domain in full, with the rest retrieved from reference TRBV2 and TRBJ2-6, is EPEVTQTPSHQVTQMGQEVILRCVPISNHLYFYWYRQILGQKVEFLVSFYNNEISEKSEIFDDQFSVERPDGSNFTLKIRSTKLEDSAMYFCASSSDRGTGANVLTFGAGSRLTVL.

The chain combines TRBV28 with TRBJ2-4, with 8 nucleotides matching TRBD2. CDR3 length equals 17 residues. The V and J ends lost 6 bases and 0 bases, in that order; junction bases with no gene match: 10. CDR1 and CDR2 (germline): MDHEN, SYDVKM. In DNA, the CDR3 is TGTGCCAGCAGGGGCCGGGGGGGGACCGTAGCCAAAAACATTCAGTACTTC. Protein sequence: CASRGRGGTVAKNIQYF.

As for this clonotype: The CDR3 does not end in the conserved phenylalanine or tryptophan, so this is likely a read error. The rearrangement links TRBV20-1 to TRBJ2-2; D remains unclear. The CDR3 runs to 15 residues. Germline assignment: CDR1 DFQATT and CDR2 SNEGSKA (reference sequence). V lost 0 bases, J lost 1 base, and 9 bases lay in between. DNA of the CDR3: TGCAGTGCTAGAGATGACGCCATGAACACCGGGGAGCTGTTTTCT. Residues: CSARDDAMNTGELFS.

There are many counts of this clonotype. This sequence joins TRBV27 and TRBJ1-1; TRBD1 is a possible D gene (6 bases). CDR3 size: 15 residues. Germline lookup yields CDR1 MNHEY and CDR2 SMNVEV (reference sequence). The V end was cut by 6 bases, the J end by 5 bases, with 19 bases between. CDR3 coding DNA: TGTGCCAGCAGGGGCACAGGACAGTCCAGGACTGAAGCTTTCTTT. Protein: CASRGTGQSRTEAFF.

The V call is TRBV19, the J call TRBJ2-2; no firm D call. Between the trimmed V and J ends, which lost 5 bases and 6 bases, there was a span of 7 bases. This CDR3 contains 12 residues. The germline V gene encodes CDR1 LNHDA and CDR2 SQIVND (reference sequence). CDR3 region: CASSWEPGELFF. As DNA, the CDR3 is TGTGCCAGTAGTTGGGAACCCGGGGAGCTGTTTTTT.

V gene TRBV7-2 combines with J gene TRBJ2-1; 8 nucleotides align to TRBD2. With 5 bases clipped from V and 7 bases from J, the junction kept 10 bases outside the gene matches. The CDR3 contains 15 residues. CDR1 and CDR2 (germline): SGHTA, FQGNSA. The CDR3 DNA follows: TGTGCCAGCAGCAGGGAGAGCGGGAGTGTAAATGAGCAGTTCTTC. This encodes CASSRESGSVNEQFF. Full variable domain (outside the CDR3, taken from reference TRBV7-2 and TRBJ2-1): GAGVSQSPSNKVTEKGKDVELRCDPISGHTALYWYRQSLGQGLEFLIYFQGNSAPDKSGLPSDRFSAERTGGSVSTLTIQRTQQEDSAVYLCASSRESGSVNEQFFGPGTRLTVL.

The chain carries TRBV29-1 and TRBJ2-7, with D possibly TRBD2 on 7 matching bases. Trimming took 3 bases from V and 3 from J, leaving 24 bases between them. Germline V gene lookup returns CDR1 SQVTM and CDR2 ANQGSEA. The CDR3 consists of 17 residues. CDR3 sequence (DNA): TGCAGCGTTGAGTCGGAAGGTGAGGGGGACTACGTCTACGAGCAGTACTTC. This translates into CSVESEGEGDYVYEQYF.

In this sample, this clonotype turned up many times. The chain links TRBV7-2 to TRBJ2-3; D gene unclear. V lost 3 bases to trimming and J lost 1 base, with 5 bases between them. Germline V gene sequence: CDR1 SGHTA, CDR2 FQGNSA. CDR3 length equals 13 residues. CDR3 bases: TGTGCCAGCAGCTTCCAGCGCACAGATACGCAGTATTTT. It specifies CASSFQRTDTQYF.

The genes are TRBV6-2 or TRBV6-3 and TRBJ2-5, with no clear D. Trimming cost V 8 bases and J 2 bases, with 21 bases left between them. CDR3 length: 16 amino acids. CDR1 is MNHEY, CDR2 SVGEGT, per germline. The CDR3 coding sequence is TGTGCCAGCGTGTTGTCTTCGTCGGGTTTTCAAGAGACCCAGTACTTC. It translates to CASVLSSSGFQETQYF.

V gene TRBV6-2 or TRBV6-3 combines with J gene TRBJ2-2, with D possibly being TRBD2 (5 bases). Trimming took off 7 bases at V and 0 bases at J, with 15 bases between the two ends. The CDR3 length is 16 residues. In germline, CDR1 is MNHEY, CDR2 SVGEGT. CDR3 residues: CASNRRRISNTGELFF. CDR3 DNA sequence: TGTGCCAGCAACCGGCGGAGGATCTCGAACACCGGGGAGCTGTTTTTT.

With regard to this clonotype: Since a much larger clone is just one base distant, this may be a read error. The genes are TRBV27 and TRBJ1-5; unclear D gene. CDR3 length: 14 residues. CDR1 and CDR2 (germline): MNHEY, SMNVEV (reference sequence). For the CDR3, the DNA is TGTGCCAGCAGCTATGGACGGAGCAATCGGCCCCAGCATTTT. Translated: CASSYGRSNRPQHF.

The sample holds many counts of this clonotype. The rearrangement joins TRBV20-1 to TRBJ1-5; D may be TRBD1 (5 bases). V was cut by 5 bases and J by 5 bases, with 16 bases left in between. Germline CDR1 DFQATT, CDR2 SNEGSKA (reference sequence). The CDR3 is made up of 14 amino acids. CDR3 bases: TGCAGTGCTCCATTGGGGGACGGTTATCAGCCCCAGCATTTT. This encodes CSAPLGDGYQPQHF.

The chain joins TRBV29-1 to TRBJ2-1, with 7 bases aligning to TRBD2. CDR1 and CDR2 from the germline V gene are SQVTM and ANQGSEA. This CDR3 is built from 17 residues. The V and J ends lost 4 bases and 0 bases, in that order; junction bases with no gene match: 12. The CDR3 DNA reads TGCAGCGTTGTAGGTGGAGCGGGACTGAGCTCCTACAATGAGCAGTTCTTC. It yields the protein CSVVGGAGLSSYNEQFF.

This clonotype was observed at least ten times. The chain is built from TRBV11-2 and TRBJ2-7; 9 positions match TRBD2. Losses at the gene ends were 2 bases for V and 3 bases for J; bases not matched to a gene: 8. Per germline, CDR1 SGHAT and CDR2 FQNNGV. The CDR3 is 16 residues long. The CDR3 DNA reads TGTGCCAGCAGCTTAAATCGGCGGGAGGGCTTCTACGAGCAGTACTTC. Protein sequence: CASSLNRREGFYEQYF.

V is TRBV3-1 and J is TRBJ2-2; 7 bases match TRBD1. Unmatched junction bases numbered 8, after V lost 3 bases and J lost 1 base. This CDR3 has 17 residues. Germline CDR1 and CDR2: LGHDT and YNNKEL (reference sequence). The CDR3 loop reads CASSQIATGENTGELFF. CDR3 sequence (DNA): TGTGCCAGCAGCCAGATAGCAACAGGGGAGAACACCGGGGAGCTGTTTTTT.

This clonotype was recorded many times. This chain uses TRBV7-2 with TRBJ2-7; the match to TRBD2 covers 9 bases. This CDR3 comprises 15 residues. The V gene's germline CDR1 is SGHTA and CDR2 FQGNSA. The junction had 2 bases not matched to a gene; V was cut back by 2 bases and J by 0 bases. The CDR3 loop is CASSLWTSASYEQYF. The CDR3 DNA sequence: TGTGCCAGCAGCTTATGGACTAGCGCCTCCTACGAGCAGTACTTC.

This clonotype came up many times. The V gene is TRBV2, the J gene TRBJ1-1; TRBD1 matches at 7 bases. The CDR3 totals 11 residues. Trimming removed 6 bases from V and 9 bases from J; junction bases left unmatched: 4. CDR1 SNHLY and CDR2 FYNNEI come from the germline V gene. The CDR3 spells CASSDRDQAFF. DNA of the CDR3: TGTGCCAGCAGCGACAGGGATCAAGCTTTCTTT.

This clonotype has just a few counts. The V call is TRBV6-1, the J call TRBJ2-7; 10 positions match TRBD1. CDR3 length: 15 amino acids. The trim removed 5 bases at V and 6 bases at J, leaving 10 bases unmatched. Germline CDR1 and CDR2: MNHNS and SASEGT. CDR3 residues: CASSPRQGATSEQYF. The CDR3 region has the DNA TGTGCCAGCAGTCCACGACAGGGGGCTACCTCCGAGCAGTACTTC.

About this clonotype itself: The CDR3 carries no conserved terminal phenylalanine or tryptophan, so it likely arises from a read error. The CDR3 DNA follows: TGCGCCAGCAGCCAAGCGGTTGGACAGGGAGGTGGCTACACCCTC. This codes for CASSQAVGQGGGYTL. The V and J genes are TRBV4-1 and TRBJ1-2, with 8 bases fitting TRBD1. The V gene end was trimmed by 1 base and the J gene end by 7 bases; junction bases not matched to a gene: 8. CDR1 and CDR2 (germline): MGHRA, YSYEKL. CDR3 length: 15 residues.

This chain connects TRBV3-1 to TRBJ2-5; 9 bases match TRBD1. The germline V gene encodes CDR1 LGHDT and CDR2 YNNKEL (reference sequence). The CDR3 sequence is 18 residues long. Unmatched junction bases numbered 13, after V lost 0 bases and J lost 5 bases. CDR3 loop: CASSQDKEGQGIFETQYF. The DNA for the CDR3 is TGTGCCAGCAGCCAAGATAAGGAAGGACAGGGGATATTTGAGACCCAGTACTTC.

CDR3 residues: CATTPGQASYEQYF. The CDR3 bases are TGTGCCACCACCCCGGGACAGGCTTCCTACGAGCAGTACTTC. The V and J genes are TRBV15 and TRBJ2-7, with 8 bases aligning to TRBD1. The germline V gene has CDR1 LNHNV and CDR2 YYDKDF (reference sequence). The ends lost 7 bases at V and 1 base at J; junction bases unmatched: 6. This CDR3 is built from 14 residues.

The sample holds a few counts of this clonotype. CDR3 residues: CASSPFETATGYEQYF. Written as DNA, the CDR3 is TGTGCCAGCAGCCCATTTGAGACAGCAACAGGGTACGAGCAGTACTTC. The chain carries TRBV9 and TRBJ2-7, with D maybe TRBD1 (6 bases). Germline V gives CDR1 SGDLS, CDR2 YYNGEE. The CDR3 is made up of 16 amino acids. Trimming removed 4 bases from V and 4 bases from J, with 21 bases in between. Full variable domain (outside the CDR3, taken from reference TRBV9 and TRBJ2-7): DSGVTQTPKHLITATGQRVTLRCSPRSGDLSVYWYQQSLDQGLQFLIQYYNGEERAKGNILERFSAQQFPDLHSELNLSSLELGDSALYFCASSPFETATGYEQYFGPGTRLTVT.

In its sample, this clonotype was seen many times. The genes are TRBV2 and TRBJ2-7; D is unresolved. The V end lost 3 bases, the J end lost 1 base, and 7 bases lay between the germline ends. This CDR3 contains 13 residues. Per germline, CDR1 SNHLY and CDR2 FYNNEI. The CDR3 loop is CASSDGLSYEQYF. Written as DNA, the CDR3 is TGTGCCAGCAGTGACGGGCTATCCTACGAGCAGTACTTC.